This TCR beta chain was observed in a study of blood T cells in healthy people across ages. Study as a whole: About one barcoded beta molecule per two T cells was the capture yield of template switching. Regarding the study as a whole: Across the age range, TCR beta diversity per million T cells fell in a roughly linear way.

Germline V gene lookup returns CDR1 SGHTA and CDR2 FQGNSA. The CDR3 is 15 residues long. V shed 4 bases, J shed 2 bases, and the junction held 6 bases outside the gene matches. As concerns this clonotype: Its antigen is not identified.

PCR was performed a second time for about 6 to 12 cycles using a sample-barcoded 5' primer and a J-beta primer mix. MiXCR, applied by TCRdb to the 5' RACE reads, yields one record per CDR3 protein. The data show 550,000 to 700,000 distinct CDR3 sequences, 25% to 30% seen once. The material sequenced was blood. This rearrangement joins TRBV7-2 to TRBJ1-2; TRBD1 matches 8 bases. This clonotype was obtained from a woman in her seventies in good health. The CDR3 loop is CASSSRQGTNYGYTF. The CDR3 nucleotides read TGTGCCAGCAGCTCCCGACAGGGGACAAACTATGGCTACACCTTC.